Listed here is a single T cell receptor (beta chain). Its antigen is undetermined. TCRdb fed the reads into MiXCR, producing one record per CDR3 protein. Of about 120,000 distinct CDR3 sequences listed, roughly 30% are singletons. This sample stems from a study of T cell repertoires in cytomegalovirus infection. General study points: Cumulative frequency of public TCR beta families picked out carriers of CMV plus the relevant HLA.

Sequences were derived from CD8+ T cells from cultured PBMCs, sampled from culture after CMV antigen stimulation. This sequence was found in a human donor in good health (CMV status not recorded). Some clones in this sample may be carry-over from other donors' samples.

The CDR3 DNA follows: TGTGCCAGCAGCTTAGTATGGCCCGAAGCTTTCTTT. Translation gives CASSLVWPEAFF. The V and J genes are TRBV7-9 and TRBJ1-1; D is unclear. V dropped 1 base and J dropped 8 bases, with 8 bases sitting between them. The CDR3 is made up of 12 amino acids. From germline, CDR1 is SEHNR and CDR2 FQNEAQ (reference sequence).